Listed below are T cell receptor beta chains from one sample, sequenced in a study of post-analysis software for immune sequencing data. TCRdb processed the PCR reads anew with MiXCR; each CDR3 protein has one entry. The sample comprises about half a million distinct CDR3 sequences, nearly 45% of which are singletons, and over 10% rests with the top ten. Input material: blood. The receptors here all came from a girl aged 5 to 17 with multiple sclerosis. Each CDR3 is given without its conserved first and last residue. Each record gives: V gene, clone size, CDR3 protein. Rows give clone size only sometimes, using once, few, many, or a class for an expanded clone.

V gene: TRBV5-1
clone size: few
CDR3 protein: ASRSLTGNPLNEQF

V gene: TRBV9
clone size: .
CDR3 protein: ASSVPRAGAYDNEQF

V gene: TRBV5-1
clone size: once
CDR3 protein: ASSLSDRTKYGYT

V gene: TRBV4-1
clone size: many
CDR3 protein: ASSQGPTGNNYGYT

V gene: TRBV5-1
clone size: .
CDR3 protein: ASSYYLSGANVLT

V gene: TRBV4-1
clone size: few
CDR3 protein: ASSQDYTGHYGYT

V gene: TRBV7-9
clone size: many
CDR3 protein: ASSLEAGGTYEQY

V gene: TRBV4-1
clone size: .
CDR3 protein: ASSQDWPLWETQY

V gene: TRBV7-3
clone size: .
CDR3 protein: ASSSIQGYEQY

V gene: TRBV28
clone size: .
CDR3 protein: ASSTGQGRWEQY

V gene: TRBV20-1
clone size: .
CDR3 protein: SAAQCRGKF

V gene: TRBV5-6
clone size: .
CDR3 protein: ASSLAQGAAEQY

V gene: TRBV20-1
clone size: few
CDR3 protein: SASPPTGGSTDTQY

V gene: TRBV3-1
clone size: .
CDR3 protein: ASSHGLAADTQY

V gene: TRBV7-2
clone size: .
CDR3 protein: ASSVGPGLAGKAETQY

V gene: TRBV20-1
clone size: .
CDR3 protein: SASKPGENYGYT

V gene: TRBV7-2
clone size: once
CDR3 protein: ASSLTGNWVEQF

V gene: TRBV7-2
clone size: .
CDR3 protein: ASILVGGAYNEQF

V gene: TRBV20-1
clone size: .
CDR3 protein: SAPGLSTDTQY

V gene: TRBV7-9
clone size: .
CDR3 protein: ASSLVKGDEQY

V gene: TRBV10-3
clone size: .
CDR3 protein: AISGGTGVSYEQY

V gene: TRBV20-1
clone size: .
CDR3 protein: STTRQPSYNEQF

V gene: TRBV7-2
clone size: .
CDR3 protein: ASSFGRTGVYEQF

V gene: TRBV7-3
clone size: .
CDR3 protein: ASSLRGIRGAF

V gene: TRBV28
clone size: .
CDR3 protein: ASSLLLGGGTSGRDTQY

V gene: TRBV7-9
clone size: .
CDR3 protein: ASTPPGQIHNEQY

V gene: TRBV24-1
clone size: few
CDR3 protein: ATSDYGAGANVLT

V gene: TRBV30
clone size: few
CDR3 protein: AWKGLADEQY

V gene: TRBV11-2
clone size: .
CDR3 protein: ASSLLGLHQETQY

V gene: TRBV7-2
clone size: .
CDR3 protein: ASSLGGLKINYGYT

V gene: TRBV20-1
clone size: .
CDR3 protein: SARGDRTYEQY

V gene: TRBV4-2
clone size: many
CDR3 protein: ASSQDTFSAGQSIAKNIQY

V gene: TRBV20-1
clone size: few
CDR3 protein: SLRRGETQY

V gene: TRBV6-6
clone size: .
CDR3 protein: ASSYGGGGANNEQF

V gene: TRBV14
clone size: .
CDR3 protein: ASRTSGSTHEQF

V gene: TRBV6-5
clone size: few
CDR3 protein: ASSRAGGPRETQY

V gene: TRBV5-1
clone size: .
CDR3 protein: ASGRDRSTDTQY

V gene: TRBV12-3/TRBV12-4
clone size: few
CDR3 protein: ASTLFRDSTGELF

V gene: TRBV27
clone size: few
CDR3 protein: ASSPIDRRGEQF

V gene: TRBV28
clone size: few
CDR3 protein: ASSSGTGGLSKNIQY

V gene: TRBV12-3/TRBV12-4
clone size: .
CDR3 protein: ATKPTVGEQF

V gene: TRBV20-1
clone size: once
CDR3 protein: SARKGGGNKNIQY

V gene: TRBV27
clone size: few
CDR3 protein: ASTISLGGRSEQETQY

V gene: TRBV5-1
clone size: few
CDR3 protein: ASSILNTANEQF

V gene: TRBV29-1
clone size: .
CDR3 protein: SVGDPPNEQF

V gene: TRBV15
clone size: few
CDR3 protein: ATSRGQDVSIDPQY

V gene: TRBV4-1
clone size: .
CDR3 protein: ASSQDAGTGSNEQY

V gene: TRBV6-6
clone size: .
CDR3 protein: ASSYAGTPYEQY

V gene: TRBV19
clone size: .
CDR3 protein: ASRTSGQEAF

V gene: TRBV28
clone size: .
CDR3 protein: ASIGAQSRTDTQY

V gene: TRBV2
clone size: few
CDR3 protein: ASSDKRGSGGYT

V gene: TRBV7-8
clone size: few
CDR3 protein: ASRSNPLSDEQY